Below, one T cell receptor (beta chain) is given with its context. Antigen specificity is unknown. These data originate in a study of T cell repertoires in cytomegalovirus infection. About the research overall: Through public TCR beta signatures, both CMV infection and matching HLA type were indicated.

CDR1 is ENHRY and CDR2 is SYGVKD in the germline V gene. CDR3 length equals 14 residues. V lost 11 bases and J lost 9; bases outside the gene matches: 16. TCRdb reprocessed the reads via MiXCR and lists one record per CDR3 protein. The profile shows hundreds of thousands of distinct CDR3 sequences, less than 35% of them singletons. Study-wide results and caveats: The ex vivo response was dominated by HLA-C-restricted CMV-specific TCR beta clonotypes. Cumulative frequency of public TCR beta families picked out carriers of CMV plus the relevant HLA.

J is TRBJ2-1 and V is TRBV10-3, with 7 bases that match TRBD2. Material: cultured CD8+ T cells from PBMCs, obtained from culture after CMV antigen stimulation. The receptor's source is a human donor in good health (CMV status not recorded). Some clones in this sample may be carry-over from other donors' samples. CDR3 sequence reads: CASAGSDSQREQFF. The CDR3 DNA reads TGTGCCTCAGCGGGGTCTGATAGCCAGCGTGAGCAGTTCTTC.